This T cell receptor beta chain was sequenced in a study of cytomegalovirus exposure and HLA in healthy donors. The PCR contained 60 Vbeta and 13 Jbeta primers. The protocol was immunoSEQ multiplex PCR, while the TCRdb copy is restricted to in-frame clones and leaves out a portion. Here the sample spans some 150,000 clones, 65% to 85% being singletons. The CDR3 covers 16 residues. V trimming: 0 bases; J trimming: 1 base; junction bases outside the gene matches: 2. The germline CDR1 and CDR2 sequences are SGHDT and YYEEEE. The count of this clone is one. This clonotype was obtained from a woman between 40 and 50 years old in good health and CMV-seropositive. Sequencing used PBMCs. This chain uses TRBV5-6 with TRBJ1-2; 11 bases are a match to TRBD1. The CDR3 reads CASSLGDRGNNYGYTF. For the CDR3, the DNA is TGTGCCAGCAGCTTGGGGGACAGGGGGAATAACTATGGCTACACCTTC.